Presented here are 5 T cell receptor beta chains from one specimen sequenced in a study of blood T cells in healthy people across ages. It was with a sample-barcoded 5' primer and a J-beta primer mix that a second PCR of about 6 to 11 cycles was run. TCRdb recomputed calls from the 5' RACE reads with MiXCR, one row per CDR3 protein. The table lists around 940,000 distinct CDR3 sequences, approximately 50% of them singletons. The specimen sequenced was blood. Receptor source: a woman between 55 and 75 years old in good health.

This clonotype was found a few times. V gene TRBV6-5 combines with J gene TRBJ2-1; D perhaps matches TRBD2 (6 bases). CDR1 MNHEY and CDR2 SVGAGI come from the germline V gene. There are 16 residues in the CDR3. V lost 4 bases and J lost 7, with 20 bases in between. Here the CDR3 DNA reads TGTGCCAGCAGTTTGGGGCTAGTCGGGAGAGCTAATGAGCAGTTCTTC. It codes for CASSLGLVGRANEQFF.

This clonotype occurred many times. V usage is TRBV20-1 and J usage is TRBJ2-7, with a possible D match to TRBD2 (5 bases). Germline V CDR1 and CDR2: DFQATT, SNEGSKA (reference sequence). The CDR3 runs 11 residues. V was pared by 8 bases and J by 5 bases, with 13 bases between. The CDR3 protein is CSPPRVHEQYF. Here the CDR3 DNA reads TGCAGTCCCCCGAGGGTCCACGAGCAGTACTTC.

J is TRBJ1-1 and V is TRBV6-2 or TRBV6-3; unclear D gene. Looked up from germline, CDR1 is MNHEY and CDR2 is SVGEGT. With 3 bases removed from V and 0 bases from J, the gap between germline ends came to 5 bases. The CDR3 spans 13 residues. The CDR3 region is CASSYLLNTEAFF. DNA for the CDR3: TGTGCCAGCAGTTATCTGCTGAACACTGAAGCTTTCTTT.

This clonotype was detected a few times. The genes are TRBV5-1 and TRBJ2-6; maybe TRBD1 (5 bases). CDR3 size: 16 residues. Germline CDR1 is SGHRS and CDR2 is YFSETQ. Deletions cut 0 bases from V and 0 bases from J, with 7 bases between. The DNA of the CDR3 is TGCGCCAGCAGCTTGGGTGGGGCCTCTGGGGCCAACGTCCTGACTTTC. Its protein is CASSLGGASGANVLTF.

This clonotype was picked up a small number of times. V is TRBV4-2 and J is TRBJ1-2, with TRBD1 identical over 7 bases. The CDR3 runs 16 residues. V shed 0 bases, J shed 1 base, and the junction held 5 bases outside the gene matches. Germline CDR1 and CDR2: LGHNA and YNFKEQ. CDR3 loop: CASSQDLPGGNYGYTF. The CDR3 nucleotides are TGTGCCAGCAGCCAAGATTTACCAGGGGGTAACTATGGCTACACCTTC.